The present T cell receptor beta chain was sequenced within a study of long-term antiretroviral therapy in people with HIV. Each donor provided at least one pre-ART PBMC sample and at least two post-ART PBMC samples. The study used samples holding 1-10 million cryopreserved PBMC before DNA extraction. Study-level results: Comparison with controls showed narrower CDR3 length ranges in HIV repertoires.

This clone has a handful of counts. Its antigen is currently unknown. The V end lost 3 bases, the J end lost 2 bases, and 8 bases lay between the germline ends. Per germline, CDR1 MNHEY and CDR2 SMNVEV (reference sequence). This CDR3 comprises 13 residues. The libraries were made with immunoSEQ v3.0 at survey level. The target of sequencing was about 35,000-50,000 T-cell genomes per sample. Using immunoSEQ multiplex PCR, the repertoire was profiled, and TCRdb retains in-frame clones only, with some absent. The sample has roughly 37,000 clones, approximately 80% seen once; the top ten hold roughly 5.8%.

This receptor was obtained from a man aged 25-40 years with HIV. The input for sequencing was unsorted PBMCs, taken 3.4 years after starting antiretroviral therapy. V and J are TRBV27 and TRBJ2-7; D is unclear. The CDR3 reads CASSFAQTYEQYF. As DNA, the CDR3 is TGTGCCAGCAGTTTCGCGCAGACCTACGAGCAGTACTTC.